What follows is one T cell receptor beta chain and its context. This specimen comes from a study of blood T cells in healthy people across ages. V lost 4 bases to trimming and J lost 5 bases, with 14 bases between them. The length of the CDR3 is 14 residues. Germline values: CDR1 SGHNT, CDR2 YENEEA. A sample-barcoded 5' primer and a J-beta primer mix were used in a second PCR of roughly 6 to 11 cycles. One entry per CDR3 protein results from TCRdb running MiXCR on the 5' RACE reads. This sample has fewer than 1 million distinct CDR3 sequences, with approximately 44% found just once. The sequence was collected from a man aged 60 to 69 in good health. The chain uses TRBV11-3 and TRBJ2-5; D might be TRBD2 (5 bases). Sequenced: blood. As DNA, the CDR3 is TGTGCCAGCAGCTCGCCGAGGGTTACGGAGACCCAGTACTTC. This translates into CASSSPRVTETQYF.